This is a list of T cell receptor beta chains from one sample in a study of T-cell reconstitution after alpha-beta-depleted transplantation in children. One entry per CDR3 protein results from TCRdb running MiXCR on the PCR reads. The sample contains around 200,000 distinct CDR3 sequences, roughly 9.1% of which appear only once. The starting material was PBMCs, mostly from graft donor cells, obtained 360 days after TCRalphabeta/CD19-depleted stem cell transplant. The receptors stem from a male patient between 2 and 10 years old who had a stem cell transplant for acute myeloid leukemia, so the T cells may come from the graft donor. Each CDR3 is given with its conserved first and last residue. A D gene is named only where the DNA matches it firmly. Size values are once, few and many counts, or a class for expanded clones, and some rows have none.

j_call clone_size v_call d_call cdr3_nt cdr3_aa
TRBJ2-3 many TRBV20-1 TRBD2 TGCAGTGCTCCCTGGAGCGGGGGGGCCTGGGATACGCAGTATTTT CSAPWSGGAWDTQYF
TRBJ2-3 few TRBV19 NA TGTGCCAGTAGTATAGTTATCCGTTCCCTCCACACAGATACGCAGTATTTT CASSIVIRSLHTDTQYF
TRBJ1-1 few TRBV12-3/TRBV12-4 NA TGTGCCAGCAGTTCCTACGGGCGGATTGAGATGAACACTGAAGCTTTCTTT CASSSYGRIEMNTEAFF
TRBJ2-7 many TRBV7-9 NA TGTGCCAGCAGCCGCGGACAGACAGTCACCTGGGACGAGCAGTACTTC CASSRGQTVTWDEQYF
TRBJ1-1 many TRBV12-3/TRBV12-4 NA TGTGCCAGCAGCCCAGTCGGCAGGGCCACTGAAGCTTTCTTT CASSPVGRATEAFF
TRBJ2-1 NA TRBV20-1 NA TGCAGTGCTAGACCAATGATGGACGGAGGCCTCTACAATGAGCAGTTCTTC CSARPMMDGGLYNEQFF
TRBJ1-1 many TRBV6-5 TRBD1 TGTGCCAGCAGTTTGACAGGGGACCTCACTGAAGCTTTCTTT CASSLTGDLTEAFF
TRBJ2-7 many TRBV12-3/TRBV12-4 NA TGTGCCAGCAGTTTAGATTTAAACTCGGTATACGAGCAGTACTTC CASSLDLNSVYEQYF
TRBJ2-7 NA TRBV5-1 NA TGCGCCAGCAGCGCGGCCAGGGTCCCGGTCAACGAGCAGTACTTC CASSAARVPVNEQYF
TRBJ1-5 few TRBV19 NA TGTGCCAGTGGAGGTGTAGGGGCAGGGCAGCCCCAGCATTTT CASGGVGAGQPQHF
TRBJ1-5 many TRBV12-3/TRBV12-4 NA TGTGCCAGCAGTTTAGGAACCGGGAGCAATCAGCCCCAGCATTTT CASSLGTGSNQPQHF
TRBJ2-1 few TRBV29-1 NA TGCAGCGTTGTTGAGGACACCTACAATGAGCAGTTCTTC CSVVEDTYNEQFF
TRBJ2-3 few TRBV14 NA TGTGCCAGCAGCAGCCGGGACCTCGGGACAGATACGCAGTATTTT CASSSRDLGTDTQYF
TRBJ1-1 NA TRBV7-9 NA TGTGCCAGCAGCCCCTGGGGGCAGCGGGACGGTGAAGCTTTCTTT CASSPWGQRDGEAFF
TRBJ1-1 few TRBV7-9 TRBD1 TGTGCCAGCAGCCTCTCCAGGGGGCGCGACCCTGAAGCTTTCTTT CASSLSRGRDPEAFF
TRBJ2-2 many TRBV12-3/TRBV12-4 TRBD2 TGTGCCAGCAGTCCCTTTACCAAGCGGGGACCCCCCGGGGAGCTGTTTTTT CASSPFTKRGPPGELFF
TRBJ2-7 NA TRBV4-3 TRBD2 TGCGCCAGCAGCCAAGAAGGACTAGCGGGAGGACAATCCTACGAGCAGTACTTC CASSQEGLAGGQSYEQYF
TRBJ2-1 NA TRBV6-4 NA TGTGCCAGCAGTGACTCAGAGGCGGGGACCTACAATGAGCAGTTCTTC CASSDSEAGTYNEQFF
TRBJ2-5 NA TRBV10-3 NA TGTGCCATCAGTCGGACCAAGGGGGAGACCCAGTACTTC CAISRTKGETQYF
TRBJ1-2 many TRBV12-3/TRBV12-4 NA TGTGCCAGCAGTCCCACAGCTAACTATGGCTACACCTTC CASSPTANYGYTF
TRBJ1-2 many TRBV18 NA TGTGCCAGCTCACCACCGGTAACAGGGAGGAACTATGGCTACACCTTC CASSPPVTGRNYGYTF
TRBJ2-5 few TRBV24-1 NA TGTGCCACCAGTGACGCCACAGGTTCCCAAGAGACCCAGTACTTC CATSDATGSQETQYF
TRBJ2-7 few TRBV4-1 TRBD2 TGCGCCAGCAGCCCCTTCGGACTAGTAAAGCCCTACGAGCAGTACTTC CASSPFGLVKPYEQYF
TRBJ1-5 many TRBV5-5 NA TGTGCCAGCAGCTGGGGGGTCAGCAATCAGCCCCAGCATTTT CASSWGVSNQPQHF
TRBJ2-3 few TRBV7-2 TRBD2 TGTGCCAGCATGCGAGGGAGGGCGCTCACAGATACGCAGTATTTT CASMRGRALTDTQYF
TRBJ2-7 few TRBV6-2/TRBV6-3 NA TGTGCCAGCAGTTACAGCCGACAGGACCAAACCTACGAGCAGTACTTC CASSYSRQDQTYEQYF
TRBJ2-4 many TRBV4-3 TRBD1 TGCGCCAGCAGCCAAGATCTCGACAGGGGCAAAAACATTCAGTACTTC CASSQDLDRGKNIQYF
TRBJ1-6 many TRBV30 NA TGTGCCTGGAGTGTATTGGCTGGGACCGGTAATTCACCCCTCCACTTT CAWSVLAGTGNSPLHF
TRBJ2-1 many TRBV7-7 TRBD1 TGTGCTAGCAGCGGGACAGGGGCCAATGAGCAGTTCTTC CASSGTGANEQFF
TRBJ2-5 few TRBV4-3 NA TGCGCCAGCAGCCAAGACCGGGACCTTCATTTTAGAGGGGGAGAGACCCAGTACTTC CASSQDRDLHFRGGETQYF
TRBJ1-2 many TRBV6-5 NA TGTGCCAGCAGTTACTCGATCGGGGGGTATGGCTACACCTTC CASSYSIGGYGYTF
TRBJ2-3 few TRBV27 TRBD2 TGTGCCAGCAGTCCCTACCCGGGACTAGTAGGGGGCACAGATACGCAGTATTTT CASSPYPGLVGGTDTQYF